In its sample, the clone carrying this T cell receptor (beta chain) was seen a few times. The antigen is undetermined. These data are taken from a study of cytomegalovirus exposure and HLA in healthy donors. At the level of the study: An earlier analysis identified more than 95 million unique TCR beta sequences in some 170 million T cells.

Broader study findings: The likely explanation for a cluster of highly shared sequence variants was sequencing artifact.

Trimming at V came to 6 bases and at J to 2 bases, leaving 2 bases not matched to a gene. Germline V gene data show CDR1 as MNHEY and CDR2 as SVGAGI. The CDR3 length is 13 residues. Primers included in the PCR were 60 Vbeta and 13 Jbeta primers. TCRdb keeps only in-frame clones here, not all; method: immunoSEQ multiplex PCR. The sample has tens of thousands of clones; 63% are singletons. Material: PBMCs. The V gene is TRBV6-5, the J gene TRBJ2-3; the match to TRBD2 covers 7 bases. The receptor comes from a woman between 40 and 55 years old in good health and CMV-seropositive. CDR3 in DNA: TGTGCCAGCAGCGGGACTAACACAGATACGCAGTATTTT. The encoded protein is CASSGTNTDTQYF.